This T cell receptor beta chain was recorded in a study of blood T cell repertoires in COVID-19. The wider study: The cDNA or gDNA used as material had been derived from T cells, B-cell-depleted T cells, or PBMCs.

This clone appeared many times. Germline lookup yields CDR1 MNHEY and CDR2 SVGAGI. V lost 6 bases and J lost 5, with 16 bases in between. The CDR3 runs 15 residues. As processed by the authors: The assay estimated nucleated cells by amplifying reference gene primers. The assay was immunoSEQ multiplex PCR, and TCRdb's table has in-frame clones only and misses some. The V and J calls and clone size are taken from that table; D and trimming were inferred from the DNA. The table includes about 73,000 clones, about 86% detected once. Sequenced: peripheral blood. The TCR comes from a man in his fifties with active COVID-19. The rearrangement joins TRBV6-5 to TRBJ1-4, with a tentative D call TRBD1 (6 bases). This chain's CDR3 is CASSQGGAGNEKLFF. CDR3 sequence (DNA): TGTGCCAGCAGCCAAGGGGGGGCGGGGAATGAAAAACTGTTTTTT.